The rows below give T cell receptor beta chains drawn from one sample of a study of blood T cell repertoires in COVID-19. Only in-frame clones appear in the TCRdb table, and some are missing; sequencing was by immunoSEQ multiplex PCR. The sample shows 150,000 to 200,000 clones, under 90% of them seen only once. The sample was peripheral blood. The receptors originated from a person aged 70 to 85 with COVID-19, enrolled during active disease. Each CDR3 is given with its conserved first and last residue. Each record gives: clone size, D gene, V gene, J gene, CDR3 DNA, CDR3 protein. A D gene is named only where the DNA matches it firmly. Part of the rows lack a size; the others show once, few, many or a class for expanded clones.

>.|TRBD1|TRBV11-2|TRBJ1-4
TGTGCCAGCAGCCACAACAGGGGAGGTGAAAAACTGTTTTTT
CASSHNRGGEKLFF
>.|.|TRBV5-1|TRBJ2-5
TGCGCCAGCAGCGGGACACTAGGGGAGACCCAGTACTTC
CASSGTLGETQYF
>.|TRBD1|TRBV5-5|TRBJ2-7
TGTGCCAGCAGCTTGGTCGGGACAGGGCCCTACGAGCAGTACTTC
CASSLVGTGPYEQYF
>.|TRBD2|TRBV5-6|TRBJ2-5
TGTGCCAGCAGCTTGGCTAGCGGGGGCGCGGGTGAGACCCAGTACTTC
CASSLASGGAGETQYF
>.|.|TRBV5-1|TRBJ1-1
TGCGCCAGCAGCCCCCGGCGGGCGGGGTGGACTGAAGCTTTCTTT
CASSPRRAGWTEAFF
>once|.|TRBV4-1|TRBJ2-1
TGCGCCAGCAGCCAAGATTACGGGGGAGGCCCGCTAGTGGGGAATGAGCAGTTCTTC
CASSQDYGGGPLVGNEQFF
>.|TRBD1|TRBV29-1|TRBJ1-6
TGCAGCGCTGGGGACAGGGCGGGAAATTCACCCCTCCACTTT
CSAGDRAGNSPLHF
>.|TRBD1|TRBV28|TRBJ2-1
TGTGCCAGCAGGGCCGGACAGGGGGTCGTCGATGAGCAGTTCTTC
CASRAGQGVVDEQFF
>.|.|TRBV28|TRBJ2-3
TGTGCCAGCAGTCTTTATGCGGGCTCCGGAACAAACACAGATACGCAGTATTTT
CASSLYAGSGTNTDTQYF
>.|TRBD2|TRBV7-3|TRBJ2-1
TGTGCCAGCAGCTCGGGACTATATAACAATGAGCAGTTCTTC
CASSSGLYNNEQFF
>.|TRBD2|TRBV7-9|TRBJ2-2
TGTGCCAGCAGCTTAAGAGGGACTAGAATGCCCGGGGAGCTGTTTTTT
CASSLRGTRMPGELFF
>.|.|TRBV6-1|TRBJ2-7
TGTGCCAGCAGTGATCGGAGGGCCTACGAGCAGTACTTC
CASSDRRAYEQYF
>.|.|TRBV7-2|TRBJ2-3
TGTGCCACCCCTCAGGGGAGGGGAGATCCCACAGATACGCAGTATTTT
CATPQGRGDPTDTQYF